This TCR beta chain came from a study of T cell responses to AZD1222 COVID-19 vaccine. Produced via immunoSEQ multiplex PCR; TCRdb's table is partial and in-frame only. The sample records 65,000 to 85,000 clones, 70% to 90% being singletons. Notes on the study in general: Only a handful of people who got AZD1222 tested seropositive at baseline. Unmutated variant regions reportedly attract nearly half of all spike-specific TCRs.

With 5 bases clipped from V and 1 base from J, the junction kept 5 bases outside the gene matches. The CDR3 is made up of 14 amino acids. Looked up from germline, CDR1 is LNHDA and CDR2 is SQIVND (reference sequence). To note about this clone: The target antigen is unknown.

The material sequenced was peripheral blood, taken 28 days after the second AZD1222 dose. The chain links TRBV19 to TRBJ2-7; 7 bases are a match to TRBD1. The source of this sequence is an adult who received the AZD1222 COVID-19 vaccine. In DNA, the CDR3 is TGTGCCAGTAGTTGGGGACAGAGTTCCTACGAGCAGTACTTC. Translation gives CASSWGQSSYEQYF.